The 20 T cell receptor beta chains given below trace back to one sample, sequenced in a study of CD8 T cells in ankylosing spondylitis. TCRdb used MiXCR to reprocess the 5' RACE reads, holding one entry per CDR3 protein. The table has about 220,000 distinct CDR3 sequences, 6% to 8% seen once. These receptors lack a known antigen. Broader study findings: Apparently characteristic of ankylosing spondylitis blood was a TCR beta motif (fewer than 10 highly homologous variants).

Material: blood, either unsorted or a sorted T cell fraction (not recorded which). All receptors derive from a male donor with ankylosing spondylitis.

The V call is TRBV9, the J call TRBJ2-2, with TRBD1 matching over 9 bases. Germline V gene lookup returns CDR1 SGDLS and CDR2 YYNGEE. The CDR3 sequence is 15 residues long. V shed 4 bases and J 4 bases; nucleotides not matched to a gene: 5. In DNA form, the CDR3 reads TGTGCCAGCAGCTTAGGACAGGGGAGCACCGGGGAGCTGTTTTTT. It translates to CASSLGQGSTGELFF. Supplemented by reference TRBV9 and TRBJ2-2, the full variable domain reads DSGVTQTPKHLITATGQRVTLRCSPRSGDLSVYWYQQSLDQGLQFLIQYYNGEERAKGNILERFSAQQFPDLHSELNLSSLELGDSALYFCASSLGQGSTGELFFGEGSRLTVL.

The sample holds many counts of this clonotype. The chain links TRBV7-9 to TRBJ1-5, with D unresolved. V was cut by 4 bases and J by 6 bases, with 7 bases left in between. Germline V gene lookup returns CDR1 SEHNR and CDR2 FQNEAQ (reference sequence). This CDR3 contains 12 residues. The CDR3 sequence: CASSYGGQPQHF. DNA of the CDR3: TGTGCCAGCAGCTACGGTGGTCAGCCCCAGCATTTT.

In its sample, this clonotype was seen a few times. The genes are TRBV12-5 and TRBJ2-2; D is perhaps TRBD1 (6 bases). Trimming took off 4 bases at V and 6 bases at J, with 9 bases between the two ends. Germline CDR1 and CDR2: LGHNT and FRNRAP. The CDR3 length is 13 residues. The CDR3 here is CASGSNRAGELFF. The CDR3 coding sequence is TGTGCTAGTGGTTCTAACAGGGCCGGGGAGCTGTTTTTT.

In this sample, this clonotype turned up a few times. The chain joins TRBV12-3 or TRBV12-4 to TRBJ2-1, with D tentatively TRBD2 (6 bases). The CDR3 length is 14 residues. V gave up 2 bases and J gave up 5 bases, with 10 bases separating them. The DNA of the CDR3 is TGTGCCAGCAGTTTACGGGGGAGTCACAATGAGCAGTTCTTC. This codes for CASSLRGSHNEQFF.

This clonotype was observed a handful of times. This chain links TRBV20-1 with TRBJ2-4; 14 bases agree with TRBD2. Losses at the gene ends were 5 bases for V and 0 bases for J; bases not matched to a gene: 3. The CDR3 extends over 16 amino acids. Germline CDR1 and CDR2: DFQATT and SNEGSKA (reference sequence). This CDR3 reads CSAGTSGSVAKNIQYF. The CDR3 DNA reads TGCAGTGCTGGGACTAGCGGGAGTGTAGCCAAAAACATTCAGTACTTC.

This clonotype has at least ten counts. The CDR3 nucleotides read TGTGCCACCAGCAGAGATCGATACAGGCGGACAGATACGCAGTATTTT. Protein product: CATSRDRYRRTDTQYF. The chain combines TRBV15 with TRBJ2-3; a weak D match, TRBD1 (5 bases). This CDR3 is 16 amino acids long. CDR1 LNHNV and CDR2 YYDKDF come from the germline V gene (reference sequence). V lost 0 bases and J 3 bases, leaving 13 bases between the germline ends.

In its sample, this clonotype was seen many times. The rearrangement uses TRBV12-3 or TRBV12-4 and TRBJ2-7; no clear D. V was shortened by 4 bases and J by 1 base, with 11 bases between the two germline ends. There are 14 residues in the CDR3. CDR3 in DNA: TGTGCCAGCAGTTACGCAGGAGCGTCCTACGAGCAGTACTTC. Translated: CASSYAGASYEQYF.

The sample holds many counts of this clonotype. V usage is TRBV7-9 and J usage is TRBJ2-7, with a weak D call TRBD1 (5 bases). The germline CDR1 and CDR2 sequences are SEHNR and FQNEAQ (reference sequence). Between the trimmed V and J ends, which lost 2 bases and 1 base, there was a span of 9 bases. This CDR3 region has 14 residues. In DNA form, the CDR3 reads TGTGCCAGCAGCTTACAGGGCAGGTCCTACGAGCAGTACTTC. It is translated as CASSLQGRSYEQYF. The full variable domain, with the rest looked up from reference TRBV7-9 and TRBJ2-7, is DTGVSQNPRHKITKRGQNVTFRCDPISEHNRLYWYRQTLGQGPEFLTYFQNEAQLEKSRLLSDRFSAERPKGSFSTLEIQRTEQGDSAMYLCASSLQGRSYEQYFGPGTRLTVT.

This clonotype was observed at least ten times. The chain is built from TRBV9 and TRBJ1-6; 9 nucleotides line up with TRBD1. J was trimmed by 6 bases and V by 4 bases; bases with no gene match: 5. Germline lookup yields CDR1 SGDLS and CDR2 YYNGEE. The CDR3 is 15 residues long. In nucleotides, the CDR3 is TGTGCCAGCAGCACCTGGGACAGGGTTAATTCACCCCTCCACTTT. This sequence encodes CASSTWDRVNSPLHF.

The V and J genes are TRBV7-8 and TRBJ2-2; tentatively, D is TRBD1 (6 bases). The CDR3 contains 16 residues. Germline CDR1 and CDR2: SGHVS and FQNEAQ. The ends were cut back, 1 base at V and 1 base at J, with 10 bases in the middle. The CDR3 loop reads CASSLVETGNTGELFF. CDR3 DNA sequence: TGTGCCAGCAGCTTAGTAGAGACAGGGAACACCGGGGAGCTGTTTTTT.

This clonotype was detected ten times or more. CDR3 sequence: CASSQSGQPALFYGYTF. CDR3 coding DNA: TGTGCCAGCAGCCAATCGGGACAGCCGGCCCTATTCTATGGCTACACCTTC. The chain joins TRBV16 to TRBJ1-2, with 7 bases fitting TRBD1. V gave up 0 bases and J gave up 4 bases; unmatched junction bases: 11. The CDR3 is made up of 17 amino acids. Germline lookup yields CDR1 KGHSY and CDR2 FQNENV.

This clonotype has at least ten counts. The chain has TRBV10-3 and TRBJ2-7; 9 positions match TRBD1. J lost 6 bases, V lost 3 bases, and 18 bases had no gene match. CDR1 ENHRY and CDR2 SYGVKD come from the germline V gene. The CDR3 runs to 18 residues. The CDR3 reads CAISDLSVLGTGLAEQYF. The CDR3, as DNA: TGTGCCATCAGTGACCTGTCAGTACTCGGGACAGGGCTCGCCGAGCAGTACTTC.

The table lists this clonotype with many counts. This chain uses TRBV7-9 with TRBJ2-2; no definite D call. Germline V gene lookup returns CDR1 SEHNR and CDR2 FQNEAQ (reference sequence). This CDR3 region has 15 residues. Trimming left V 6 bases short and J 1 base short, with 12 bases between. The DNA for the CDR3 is TGTGCCAGCAGGGGATGGGCGGAGAACACCGGGGAGCTGTTTTTT. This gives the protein CASRGWAENTGELFF.

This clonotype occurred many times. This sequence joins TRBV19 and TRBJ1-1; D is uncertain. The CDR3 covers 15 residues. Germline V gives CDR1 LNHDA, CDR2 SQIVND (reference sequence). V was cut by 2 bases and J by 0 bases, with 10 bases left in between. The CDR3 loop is CASSIWAGMNTEAFF. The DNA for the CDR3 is TGTGCCAGTAGTATATGGGCAGGTATGAACACTGAAGCTTTCTTT.

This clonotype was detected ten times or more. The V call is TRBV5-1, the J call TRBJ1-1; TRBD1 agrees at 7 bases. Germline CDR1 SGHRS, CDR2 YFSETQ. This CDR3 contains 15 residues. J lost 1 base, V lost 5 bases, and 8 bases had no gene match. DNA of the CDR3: TGCGCCAGCAGTTCAAACAGGGGAAAGAACACTGAAGCTTTCTTT. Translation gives CASSSNRGKNTEAFF.

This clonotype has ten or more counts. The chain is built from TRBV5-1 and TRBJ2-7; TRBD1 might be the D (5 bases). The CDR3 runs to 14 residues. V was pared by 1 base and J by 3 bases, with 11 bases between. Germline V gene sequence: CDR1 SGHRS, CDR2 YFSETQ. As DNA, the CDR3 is TGCGCCAGCAGCTTGCCGACAGCCAGCTACGAGCAGTACTTC. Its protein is CASSLPTASYEQYF.

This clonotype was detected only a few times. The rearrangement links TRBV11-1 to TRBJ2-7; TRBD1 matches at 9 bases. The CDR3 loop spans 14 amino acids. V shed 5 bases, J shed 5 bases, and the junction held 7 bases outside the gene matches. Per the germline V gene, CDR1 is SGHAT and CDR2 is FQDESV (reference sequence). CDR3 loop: CASSAGTGWNEQYF. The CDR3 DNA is TGTGCCAGCAGCGCGGGGACAGGGTGGAACGAGCAGTACTTC.

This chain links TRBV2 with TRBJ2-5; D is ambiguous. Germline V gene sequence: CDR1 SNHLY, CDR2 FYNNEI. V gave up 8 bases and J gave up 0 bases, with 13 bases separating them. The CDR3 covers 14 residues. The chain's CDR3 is CASLPYVYQETQYF. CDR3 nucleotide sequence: TGTGCCAGCTTGCCTTACGTATACCAAGAGACCCAGTACTTC.

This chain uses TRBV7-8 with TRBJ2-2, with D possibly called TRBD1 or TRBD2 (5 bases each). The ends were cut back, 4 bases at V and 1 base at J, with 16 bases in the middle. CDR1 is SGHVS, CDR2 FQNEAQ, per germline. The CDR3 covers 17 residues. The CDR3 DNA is TGTGCCAGCAGCTACGGACTTTGGGGGAGGAACACCGGGGAGCTGTTTTTT. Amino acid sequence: CASSYGLWGRNTGELFF.

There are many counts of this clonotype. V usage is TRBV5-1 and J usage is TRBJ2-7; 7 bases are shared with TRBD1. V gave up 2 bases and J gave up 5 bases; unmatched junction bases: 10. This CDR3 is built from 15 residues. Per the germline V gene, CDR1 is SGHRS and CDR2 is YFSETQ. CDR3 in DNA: TGCGCCAGCAGCTTCGAACAGGGGTCTTGGAACGAGCAGTACTTC. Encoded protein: CASSFEQGSWNEQYF.